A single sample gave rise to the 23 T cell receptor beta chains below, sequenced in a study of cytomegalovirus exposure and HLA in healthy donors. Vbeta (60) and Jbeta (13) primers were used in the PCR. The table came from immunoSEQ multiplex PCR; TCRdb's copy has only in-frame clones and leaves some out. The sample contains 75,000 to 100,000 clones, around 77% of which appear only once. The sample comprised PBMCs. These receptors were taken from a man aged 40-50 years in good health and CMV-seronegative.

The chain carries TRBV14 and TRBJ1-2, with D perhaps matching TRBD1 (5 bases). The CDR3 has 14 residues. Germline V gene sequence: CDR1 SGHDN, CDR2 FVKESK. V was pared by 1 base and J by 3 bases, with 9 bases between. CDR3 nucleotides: TGTGCCAGCAGCCAAGCTGGCAGGGACTATGGCTACACCTTC. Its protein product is CASSQAGRDYGYTF.

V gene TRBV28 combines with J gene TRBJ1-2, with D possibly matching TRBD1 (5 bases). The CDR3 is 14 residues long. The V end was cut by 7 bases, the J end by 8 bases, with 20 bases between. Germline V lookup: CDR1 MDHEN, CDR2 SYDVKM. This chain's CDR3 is CASIAAGRFYGYTF. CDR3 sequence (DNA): TGTGCCAGCATAGCGGCAGGGAGATTCTACGGCTACACCTTC.

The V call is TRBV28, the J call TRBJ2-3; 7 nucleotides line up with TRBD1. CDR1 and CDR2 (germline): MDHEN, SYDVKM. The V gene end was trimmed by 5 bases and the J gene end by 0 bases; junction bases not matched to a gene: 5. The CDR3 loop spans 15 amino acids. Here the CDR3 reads CASSPGQASTDTQYF. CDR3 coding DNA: TGTGCCAGCAGTCCCGGACAGGCTAGCACAGATACGCAGTATTTT.

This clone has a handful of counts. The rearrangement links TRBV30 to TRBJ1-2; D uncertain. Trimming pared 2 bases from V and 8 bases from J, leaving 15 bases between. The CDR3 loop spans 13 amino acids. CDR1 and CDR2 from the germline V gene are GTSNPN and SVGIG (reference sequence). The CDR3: CAWSPRVPGGYTF. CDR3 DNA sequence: TGTGCCTGGAGTCCCCGGGTGCCGGGGGGCTACACCTTC.

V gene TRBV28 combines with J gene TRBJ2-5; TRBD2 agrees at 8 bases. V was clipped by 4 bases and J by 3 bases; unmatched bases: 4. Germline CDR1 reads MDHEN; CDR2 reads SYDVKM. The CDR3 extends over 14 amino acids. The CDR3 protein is CASSSGGGKETQYF. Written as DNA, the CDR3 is TGTGCCAGCAGTTCGGGCGGGGGGAAAGAGACCCAGTACTTC.

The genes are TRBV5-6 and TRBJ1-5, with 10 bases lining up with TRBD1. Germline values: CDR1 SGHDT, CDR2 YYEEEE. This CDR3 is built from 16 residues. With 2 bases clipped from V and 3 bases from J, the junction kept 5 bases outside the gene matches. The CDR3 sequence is CASSFGTGESNQPQHF. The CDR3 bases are TGTGCCAGCAGCTTCGGGACAGGGGAGTCCAATCAGCCCCAGCATTTT.

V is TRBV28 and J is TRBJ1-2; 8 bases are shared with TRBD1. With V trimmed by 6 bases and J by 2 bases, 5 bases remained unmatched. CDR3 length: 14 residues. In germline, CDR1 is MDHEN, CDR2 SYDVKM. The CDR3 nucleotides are TGTGCCAGCAGACGAGACAGGGGCAACTATGGCTACACCTTC. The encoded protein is CASRRDRGNYGYTF.

In DNA form, the CDR3 reads TGTGCCAGCTCCCAACGCCAGGGAAATGGCTGGGGCTACACCTTC. It specifies CASSQRQGNGWGYTF. The V and J genes are TRBV6-5 and TRBJ1-2; possibly TRBD1 for D (5 bases). The germline gives CDR1 MNHEY, CDR2 SVGAGI. V lost 8 bases and J lost 8, with 24 bases in between. This CDR3 is 15 amino acids long.

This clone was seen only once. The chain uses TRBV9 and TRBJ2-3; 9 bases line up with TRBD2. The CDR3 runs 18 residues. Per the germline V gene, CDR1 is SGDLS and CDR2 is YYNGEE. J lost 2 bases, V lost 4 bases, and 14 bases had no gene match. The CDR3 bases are TGTGCCAGCAGCCCCCTTGGGGTGCGGGGGGGAACCACAGATACGCAGTATTTT. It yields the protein CASSPLGVRGGTTDTQYF.

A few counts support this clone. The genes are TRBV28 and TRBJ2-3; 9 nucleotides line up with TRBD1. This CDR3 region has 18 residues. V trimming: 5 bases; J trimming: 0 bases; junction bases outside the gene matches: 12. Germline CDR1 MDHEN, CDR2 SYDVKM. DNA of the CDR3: TGTGCCAGCAGTCAATCCGGGACAGGGTACACTAGCACAGATACGCAGTATTTT. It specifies CASSQSGTGYTSTDTQYF. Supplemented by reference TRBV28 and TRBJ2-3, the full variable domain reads DVKVTQSSRYLVKRTGEKVFLECVQDMDHENMFWYRQDPGLGLRLIYFSYDVKMKEKGDIPEGYSVSREKKERFSLILESASTNQTSMYLCASSQSGTGYTSTDTQYFGPGTRLTVL.

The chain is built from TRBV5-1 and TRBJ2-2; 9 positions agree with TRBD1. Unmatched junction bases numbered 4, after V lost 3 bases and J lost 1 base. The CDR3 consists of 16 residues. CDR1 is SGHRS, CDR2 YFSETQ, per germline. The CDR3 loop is CASSSGTGKNTGELFF. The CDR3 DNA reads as TGCGCCAGCAGCTCGGGGACAGGGAAGAACACCGGGGAGCTGTTTTTT.

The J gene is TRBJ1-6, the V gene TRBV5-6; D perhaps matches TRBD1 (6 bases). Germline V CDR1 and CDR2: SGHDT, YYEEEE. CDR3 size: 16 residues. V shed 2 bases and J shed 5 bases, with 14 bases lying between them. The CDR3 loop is CASSFADRPHNSPLHF. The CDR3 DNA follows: TGTGCCAGCAGCTTCGCCGACAGGCCCCATAATTCACCCCTCCACTTT.

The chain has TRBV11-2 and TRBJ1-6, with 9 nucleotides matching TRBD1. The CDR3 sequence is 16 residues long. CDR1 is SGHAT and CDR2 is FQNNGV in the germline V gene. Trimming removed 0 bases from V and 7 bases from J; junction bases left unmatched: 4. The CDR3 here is CASSLDLGTGNSPLHF. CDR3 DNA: TGTGCCAGCAGCTTAGATCTCGGGACAGGGAATTCACCCCTCCACTTT.

CDR3 loop: CSVFDPAGQQGIHNSPLHF. The CDR3 DNA reads as TGCAGCGTTTTCGATCCCGCGGGCCAACAGGGAATTCATAATTCACCCCTCCACTTT. V gene TRBV29-1 combines with J gene TRBJ1-6, with a tentative D call TRBD1 (6 bases). CDR1 and CDR2 from the germline V gene are SQVTM and ANQGSEA. Trimming left V 5 bases short and J 5 bases short, with 28 bases between. This CDR3 is 19 amino acids long.

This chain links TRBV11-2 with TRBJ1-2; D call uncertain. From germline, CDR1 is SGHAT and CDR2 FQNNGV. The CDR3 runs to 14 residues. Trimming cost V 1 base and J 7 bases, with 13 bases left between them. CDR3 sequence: CASSLVAGSSGYTF. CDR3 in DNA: TGTGCCAGCAGCTTAGTGGCCGGTAGCTCTGGCTACACCTTC.

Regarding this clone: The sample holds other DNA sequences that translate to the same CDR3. CDR3 nucleotide sequence: TGTGCCAGCAGTTTATCGGGGGACAGATTTAATTCACCCCTCCACTTT. It codes for CASSLSGDRFNSPLHF. V gene TRBV27 combines with J gene TRBJ1-6; TRBD1 aligns across 7 bases. V lost 0 bases and J lost 6; bases outside the gene matches: 5. This CDR3 has 16 amino acids. Germline CDR1 is MNHEY and CDR2 is SMNVEV (reference sequence).

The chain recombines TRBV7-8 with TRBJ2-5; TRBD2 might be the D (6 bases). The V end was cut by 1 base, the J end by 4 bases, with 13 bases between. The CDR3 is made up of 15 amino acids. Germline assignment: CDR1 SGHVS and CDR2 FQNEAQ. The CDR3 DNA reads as TGTGCCAGCAGCTTAGATTACGGGGGAGGAGAGACCCAGTACTTC. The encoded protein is CASSLDYGGGETQYF.

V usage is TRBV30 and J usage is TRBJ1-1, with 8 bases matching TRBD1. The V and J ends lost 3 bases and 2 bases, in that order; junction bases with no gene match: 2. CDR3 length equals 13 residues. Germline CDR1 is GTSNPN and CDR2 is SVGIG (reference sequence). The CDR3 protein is CAWRTGGNTEAFF. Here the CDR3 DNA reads TGTGCCTGGAGAACAGGGGGAAACACTGAAGCTTTCTTT.

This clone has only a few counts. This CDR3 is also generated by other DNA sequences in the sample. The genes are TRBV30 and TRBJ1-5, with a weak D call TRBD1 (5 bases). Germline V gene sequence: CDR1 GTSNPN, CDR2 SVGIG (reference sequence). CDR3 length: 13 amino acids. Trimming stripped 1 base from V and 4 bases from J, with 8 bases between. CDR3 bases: TGTGCCTGGAGTGACACAGGAAATCAGCCCCAGCATTTT. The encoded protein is CAWSDTGNQPQHF. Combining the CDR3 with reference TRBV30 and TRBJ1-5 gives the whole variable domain SQTIHQWPATLVQPVGSPLSLECTVEGTSNPNLYWYRQAAGRGLQLLFYSVGIGQISSEVPQNLSASRPQDRQFILSSKKLLLSDSGFYLCAWSDTGNQPQHFGDGTRLSIL.

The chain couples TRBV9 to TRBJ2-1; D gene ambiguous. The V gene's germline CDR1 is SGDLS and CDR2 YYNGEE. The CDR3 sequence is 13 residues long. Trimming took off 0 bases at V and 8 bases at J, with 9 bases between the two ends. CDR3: CASSVAREDEQFF. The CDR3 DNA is TGTGCCAGCAGCGTAGCCCGAGAAGATGAGCAGTTCTTC.

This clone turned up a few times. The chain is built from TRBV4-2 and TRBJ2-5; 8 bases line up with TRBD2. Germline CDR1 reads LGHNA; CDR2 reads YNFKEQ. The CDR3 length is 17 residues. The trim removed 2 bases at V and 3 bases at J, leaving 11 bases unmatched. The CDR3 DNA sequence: TGTGCCAGCAGCCAAATTTTTACCGGGACTAGGGAAGAGACCCAGTACTTC. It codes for CASSQIFTGTREETQYF.

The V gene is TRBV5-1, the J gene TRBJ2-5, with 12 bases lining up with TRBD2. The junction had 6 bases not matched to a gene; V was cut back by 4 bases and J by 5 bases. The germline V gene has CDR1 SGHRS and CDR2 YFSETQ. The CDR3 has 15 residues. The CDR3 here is CASSQTSGRRETQYF. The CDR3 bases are TGCGCCAGCAGCCAGACTAGCGGGAGAAGGGAGACCCAGTACTTC. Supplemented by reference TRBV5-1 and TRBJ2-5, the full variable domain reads KAGVTQTPRYLIKTRGQQVTLSCSPISGHRSVSWYQQTPGQGLQFLFEYFSETQRNKGNFPGRFSGRQFSNSRSEMNVSTLELGDSALYLCASSQTSGRRETQYFGPGTRLLVL.

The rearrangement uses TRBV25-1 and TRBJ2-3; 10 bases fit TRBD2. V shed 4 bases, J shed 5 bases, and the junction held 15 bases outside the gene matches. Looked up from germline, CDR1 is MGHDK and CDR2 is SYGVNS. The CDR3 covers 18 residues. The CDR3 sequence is CASSGRVTSGMSGDTQYF. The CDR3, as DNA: TGTGCCAGCAGTGGAAGGGTTACTAGCGGGATGTCTGGAGATACGCAGTATTTT.